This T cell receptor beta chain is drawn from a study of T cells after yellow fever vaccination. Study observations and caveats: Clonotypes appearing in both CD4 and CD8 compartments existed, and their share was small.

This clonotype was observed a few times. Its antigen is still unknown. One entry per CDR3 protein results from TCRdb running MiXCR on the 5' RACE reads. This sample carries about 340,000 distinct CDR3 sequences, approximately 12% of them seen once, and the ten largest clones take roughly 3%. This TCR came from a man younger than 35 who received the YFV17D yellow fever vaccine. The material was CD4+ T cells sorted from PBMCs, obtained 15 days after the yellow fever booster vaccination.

In DNA form, the CDR3 reads TGTGCCAGCAGTTACTCCTCCGCCGAGCAGTTCTTC. This sequence encodes CASSYSSAEQFF. This chain links TRBV6-6 with TRBJ2-1; D remains ambiguous. Germline V CDR1 and CDR2: MNHNY, SVGAGI (reference sequence). This CDR3 region has 12 residues. The germline V and J ends were trimmed by 0 bases and 10 bases, with 7 bases remaining between them.